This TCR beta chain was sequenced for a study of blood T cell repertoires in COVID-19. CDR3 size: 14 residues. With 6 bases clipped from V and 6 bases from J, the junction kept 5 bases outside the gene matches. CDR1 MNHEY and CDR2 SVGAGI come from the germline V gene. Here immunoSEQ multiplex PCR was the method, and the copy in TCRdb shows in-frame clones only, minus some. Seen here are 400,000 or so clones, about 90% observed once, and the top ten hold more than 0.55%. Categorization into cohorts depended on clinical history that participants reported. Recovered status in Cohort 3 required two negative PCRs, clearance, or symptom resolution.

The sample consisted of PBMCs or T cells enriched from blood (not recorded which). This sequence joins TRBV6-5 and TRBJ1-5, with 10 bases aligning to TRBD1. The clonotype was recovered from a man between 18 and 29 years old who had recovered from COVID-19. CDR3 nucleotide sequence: TGTGCCAGCAGACGGACAGGGGGGATTCAGCCCCAGCATTTT. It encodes CASRRTGGIQPQHF.